What follows are 20 T cell receptor beta chains derived from one specimen sequenced in a study of cytomegalovirus exposure and HLA in healthy donors. PCR primers comprised 60 Vbeta and 13 Jbeta primers. Sequencing was performed with immunoSEQ multiplex PCR; in TCRdb, only in-frame clones are kept and a portion is missing. The data contain around 92,000 clones, over 75% of them singletons. The sequenced sample consisted of PBMCs. Source of these receptors: a female donor in good health and CMV-seropositive.

The chain uses TRBV20-1 and TRBJ1-2; D gene unclear. The germline gives CDR1 DFQATT, CDR2 SNEGSKA (reference sequence). This CDR3 contains 11 residues. The V gene lost 4 bases and the J gene lost 6 bases, with 9 bases spanning the gap. The CDR3 coding sequence is TGCAGTGCTATATTCAGGAATGGCTACACCTTC. Its translation: CSAIFRNGYTF.

The rearrangement joins TRBV5-1 to TRBJ2-7, with D possibly matching TRBD2 (5 bases). The CDR3 has 13 residues. CDR1 SGHRS and CDR2 YFSETQ come from the germline V gene. Trimming took 4 bases from V and 3 from J, leaving 11 bases between them. The CDR3 loop is CASSPGLNYEQYF. The CDR3 DNA reads as TGCGCCAGCAGCCCTGGACTTAACTACGAGCAGTACTTC.

The V and J genes are TRBV5-4 and TRBJ2-3; 11 bases line up with TRBD2. The CDR3 is 18 residues long. Germline V gene sequence: CDR1 SGHNT, CDR2 YYREEE (reference sequence). With V trimmed by 4 bases and J by 0 bases, 10 bases remained unmatched. The CDR3 DNA is TGTGCCAGCAGCCCCCCGGGACTAGCGGTTGATAGCACAGATACGCAGTATTTT. Amino acids: CASSPPGLAVDSTDTQYF. Complete variable domain (other parts from reference TRBV5-4 and TRBJ2-3): ETGVTQSPTHLIKTRGQQVTLRCSSQSGHNTVSWYQQALGQGPQFIFQYYREEENGRGNFPPRFSGLQFPNYSSELNVNALELDDSALYLCASSPPGLAVDSTDTQYFGPGTRLTVL.

Notes on this clone: The same CDR3 is also encoded by other DNA sequences in this sample. The V call is TRBV7-8, the J call TRBJ1-5; TRBD1 matches 7 bases. The germline CDR1 and CDR2 sequences are SGHVS and FQNEAQ. V gave up 5 bases and J gave up 4 bases; unmatched junction bases: 8. The CDR3 sequence is 15 residues long. The CDR3 is CASSPGGSSNQPQHF. The CDR3 nucleotides read TGTGCCAGCAGCCCAGGGGGAAGTAGTAATCAGCCCCAGCATTTT.

The V call is TRBV20-1, the J call TRBJ2-1, with TRBD1 matching 8 bases. This CDR3 region has 11 residues. Germline CDR1 is DFQATT and CDR2 is SNEGSKA (reference sequence). The trim removed 0 bases at V and 12 bases at J, leaving 1 base unmatched. The CDR3 region is CSAREDRGQFF. The CDR3 DNA sequence: TGCAGTGCTAGAGAAGACAGGGGGCAGTTCTTC.

The chain carries TRBV6-5 and TRBJ1-3, with TRBD1 matching 8 bases. This CDR3 has 14 residues. Trimming cost V 4 bases and J 4 bases; bases outside gene matches: 3. CDR1 and CDR2 (germline): MNHEY, SVGAGI. The CDR3 DNA reads TGTGCCAGCAGTTCCGACAGGGGAGGAAACACCATATATTTT. It encodes CASSSDRGGNTIYF.

The gene calls are TRBV19 and TRBJ1-1; D gene uncertain. From germline, CDR1 is LNHDA and CDR2 SQIVND (reference sequence). The CDR3 sequence is 13 residues long. V was cut by 5 bases and J by 4 bases, with 11 bases left in between. CDR3 residues: CASSESRSTEAFF. DNA for the CDR3: TGTGCCAGTAGTGAGTCACGGAGCACTGAAGCTTTCTTT.

This rearrangement joins TRBV9 to TRBJ1-5; D remains ambiguous. This CDR3 has 14 amino acids. Germline V gene data show CDR1 as SGDLS and CDR2 as YYNGEE. V lost 0 bases, J lost 11 bases, and 15 bases lay in between. CDR3 DNA: TGTGCCAGCAGCGTAGACCCGTCGTCCTCAGCCCAGCATTTT. This translates into CASSVDPSSSAQHF.

In this sample, this clone turned up a few times. This rearrangement joins TRBV5-8 to TRBJ1-2; TRBD1 agrees at 7 bases. V lost 3 bases, J lost 0 bases, and 5 bases stayed unmatched. This CDR3 is 15 amino acids long. Per germline, CDR1 SGHTS and CDR2 YDEGEE. CDR3 amino acids: CASSSDRPPNYGYTF. CDR3 in DNA: TGTGCCAGCAGCTCGGACAGGCCGCCTAACTATGGCTACACCTTC.

The rearrangement joins TRBV6-4 to TRBJ1-1; TRBD1 matches at 9 bases. The CDR3 length is 16 residues. V gave up 3 bases and J gave up 1 base; unmatched junction bases: 6. Germline assignment: CDR1 MRHNA and CDR2 SNTAGT. This CDR3 is CASSESEGQGNTEAFF. The DNA of the CDR3 is TGTGCCAGCAGTGAAAGCGAGGGACAGGGGAACACTGAAGCTTTCTTT.

The chain uses TRBV18 and TRBJ1-1; no reliable D call. V shed 6 bases and J shed 0 bases, with 11 bases lying between them. Germline lookup yields CDR1 KGHSH and CDR2 LQKENI. The CDR3 length is 14 residues. The CDR3 spells CASSRENLNTEAFF. The CDR3 region has the DNA TGTGCCAGCTCGCGGGAAAACTTGAACACTGAAGCTTTCTTT.

The chain uses TRBV5-5 and TRBJ1-5; D is unresolved. The ends were cut back, 1 base at V and 4 bases at J, with 6 bases in the middle. The CDR3 is 13 residues long. CDR1 and CDR2 from the germline V gene are SGHKS and YYEKEE (reference sequence). CDR3 amino acids: CASSLIGNQPQHF. The DNA for the CDR3 is TGTGCCAGCAGCTTGATCGGGAATCAGCCCCAGCATTTT.

This clone was seen a few times. The rearrangement uses TRBV2 and TRBJ1-4, with D uncertain. V was pared by 7 bases and J by 5 bases, with 11 bases between. CDR3 length: 13 amino acids. CDR1 and CDR2 from the germline V gene are SNHLY and FYNNEI. The chain's CDR3 is CASKGSGNEKLFF. Written as DNA, the CDR3 is TGTGCCAGCAAAGGATCAGGAAATGAAAAACTGTTTTTT.

The gene calls are TRBV28 and TRBJ1-3; D is undetermined. The CDR3 consists of 13 residues. V gave up 6 bases and J gave up 8 bases, with 14 bases separating them. Germline assignment: CDR1 MDHEN and CDR2 SYDVKM. The CDR3, as DNA: TGTGCCAGCAGGCTCTACATCGGGGACACCATATATTTT. The encoded protein is CASRLYIGDTIYF.

This clone was observed once. The chain is built from TRBV4-2 and TRBJ1-5, with TRBD1 matching over 9 bases. The CDR3 runs 16 residues. Germline CDR1 is LGHNA and CDR2 is YNFKEQ. With V trimmed by 1 base and J by 3 bases, 4 bases remained unmatched. CDR3 sequence reads: CASSQAQGADNQPQHF. CDR3 in DNA: TGTGCCAGCAGCCAAGCACAGGGGGCCGACAATCAGCCCCAGCATTTT.

This clone was recorded a few times. This sequence joins TRBV13 and TRBJ2-7, with 12 positions matching TRBD2. With 6 bases clipped from V and 4 bases from J, the junction kept 7 bases outside the gene matches. The CDR3 sequence is 15 residues long. Germline-derived CDR1 and CDR2 are PRHDT and FYEKMQ (reference sequence). CDR3 amino acids: CASSNRLAGAYEQYF. In nucleotides, the CDR3 is TGTGCCAGCAGTAATCGACTAGCGGGAGCTTACGAGCAGTACTTC.

The J gene is TRBJ2-6, the V gene TRBV6-5, with 7 bases that match TRBD1. After removal of 7 bases from V and 1 base from J, the junction contained 1 base not matched to a gene. The CDR3 loop spans 14 amino acids. Germline V gives CDR1 MNHEY, CDR2 SVGAGI. The CDR3, as DNA: TGTGCCAGCACCAGGGGGTCTGGGGCCAACGTCCTGACTTTC. Translation: CASTRGSGANVLTF.

This clone has only a few counts. J is TRBJ2-3 and V is TRBV6-5, with TRBD1 matching over 7 bases. The CDR3 length is 15 residues. Germline V gives CDR1 MNHEY, CDR2 SVGAGI. With V trimmed by 5 bases and J by 0 bases, 5 bases remained unmatched. The CDR3 bases are TGTGCCAGCAGTAACCGGGACAGAAGCACAGATACGCAGTATTTT. Translated: CASSNRDRSTDTQYF.

The chain joins TRBV9 to TRBJ2-2; TRBD1 is a possible D gene (5 bases). The germline V gene has CDR1 SGDLS and CDR2 YYNGEE. Trimming left V 6 bases short and J 5 bases short, with 11 bases between. This CDR3 region has 13 residues. CDR3 residues: CASKTGVTGELFF. In DNA, the CDR3 is TGTGCCAGCAAAACAGGTGTTACCGGGGAGCTGTTTTTT.

The chain recombines TRBV10-3 with TRBJ2-5, with a weak D call TRBD1 (5 bases). Trimming stripped 8 bases from V and 6 bases from J, with 16 bases between. The CDR3 sequence is 13 residues long. From germline, CDR1 is ENHRY and CDR2 SYGVKD. The CDR3 bases are TGTGCCATCGGTCCGGGTCAGGGAAAGACCCAGTACTTC. Translation gives CAIGPGQGKTQYF.